This TCR beta chain appears in the sequencing data of a study of post-analysis software for immune sequencing data. About the research overall: Patients had relapsing-remitting, secondary progressive or progressive-relapsing multiple sclerosis; some lacked subtype. Study-wide results and caveats: Five or six TRBV segments, TRBV5-6, TRBV5-1 and TRBV20-1 among them, were found more frequent in patients than controls.

This clonotype appeared a few times. Its specificity is unknown. Prepared libraries of TCR beta cDNA carried unique molecular identifiers. cDNA molecules numbering some 500,000 came from about 1 to 10 million T cells. One entry per CDR3 protein, called by TCRdb with MiXCR from the PCR reads. The sample shows more than 350,000 distinct CDR3 sequences, more than 30% of them seen only once. The CDR3 length is 15 residues. Germline CDR1 and CDR2: LGHNA and YNFKEQ. The germline V and J ends were trimmed by 4 bases and 3 bases, with 14 bases remaining between them. The source material was blood. This chain links TRBV4-2 with TRBJ2-3; D may be TRBD1 (7 bases). The TCR sequence derives from a girl aged 2-10 years with multiple sclerosis. The CDR3 sequence: CASSPQGEATDTQYF. For the CDR3, the DNA is TGTGCCAGCAGCCCTCAGGGGGAGGCTACAGATACGCAGTATTTT.